In this sample, the clone carrying this T cell receptor (beta chain) turned up a few times. The sample originates from a study of blood T cells in healthy people across ages. Deletions cut 2 bases from V and 12 bases from J, with 13 bases between. Germline CDR1 is LGHDT and CDR2 is YNNKEL (reference sequence). The CDR3 is made up of 12 amino acids. The authors ran a second PCR of about 6 to 11 cycles using a sample-barcoded 5' primer and a J-beta primer mix. Every sample produced at least 3 million CDR3-containing paired-end reads. From the 5' RACE reads, TCRdb called clonotypes with MiXCR, one entry per CDR3 protein. The profile covers fewer than 950,000 distinct CDR3 sequences, with 50% to 65% appearing a single time and around 40% taken by the ten largest.

The sequence derives from an elderly man in good health. Material for sequencing was blood. V is TRBV3-1 and J is TRBJ1-2; D remains ambiguous. CDR3 residues: CASSQLKGGHTF. Here the CDR3 DNA reads TGTGCCAGCAGCCAACTAAAGGGCGGCCACACCTTC.